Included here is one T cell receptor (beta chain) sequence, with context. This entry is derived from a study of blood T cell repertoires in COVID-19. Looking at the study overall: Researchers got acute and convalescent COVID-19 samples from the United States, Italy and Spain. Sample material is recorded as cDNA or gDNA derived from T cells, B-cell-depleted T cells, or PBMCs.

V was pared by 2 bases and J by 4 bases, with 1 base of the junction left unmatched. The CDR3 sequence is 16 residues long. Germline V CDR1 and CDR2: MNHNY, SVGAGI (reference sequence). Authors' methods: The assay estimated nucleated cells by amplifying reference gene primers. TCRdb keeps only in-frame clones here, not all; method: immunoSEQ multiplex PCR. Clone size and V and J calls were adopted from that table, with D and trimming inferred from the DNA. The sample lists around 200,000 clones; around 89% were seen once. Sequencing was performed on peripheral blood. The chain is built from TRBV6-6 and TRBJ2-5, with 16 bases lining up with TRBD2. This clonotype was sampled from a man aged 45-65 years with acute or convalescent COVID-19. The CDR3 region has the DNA TGTGCCAGCAGTTACGGGACTAGCGGGGGGGTAGAGACCCAGTACTTC. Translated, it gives CASSYGTSGGVETQYF.